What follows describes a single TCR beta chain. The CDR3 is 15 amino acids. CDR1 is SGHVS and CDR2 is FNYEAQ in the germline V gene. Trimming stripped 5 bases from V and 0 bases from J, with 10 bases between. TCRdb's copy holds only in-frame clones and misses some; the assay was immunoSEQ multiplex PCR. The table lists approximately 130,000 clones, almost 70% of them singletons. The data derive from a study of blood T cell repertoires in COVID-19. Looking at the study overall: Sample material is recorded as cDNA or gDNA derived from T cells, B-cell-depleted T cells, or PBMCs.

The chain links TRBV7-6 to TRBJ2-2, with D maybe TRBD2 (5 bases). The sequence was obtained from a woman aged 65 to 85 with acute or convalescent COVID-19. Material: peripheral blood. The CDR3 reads CASSPGITNTGELFF. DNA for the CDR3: TGTGCCAGCAGCCCGGGGATTACGAACACCGGGGAGCTGTTTTTT.